The source of this T cell receptor (beta chain) is a study of blood T cells in healthy people across ages. Study-level findings and limits: Across samples, TCR beta diversity tracked strongly with naive T cell percentage.

A second about 6 to 12 cycle PCR used barcoded and J-beta primers. A single record per CDR3 protein comes from TCRdb applying MiXCR to the 5' RACE reads. The sample consists of approximately 1,100,000 distinct CDR3 sequences, more than 40% of them appearing once. V lost 2 bases and J 5 bases, leaving 13 bases between the germline ends. Germline V gene data show CDR1 as MRHNA and CDR2 as SNTAGT. The CDR3 is made up of 15 amino acids. As concerns this clonotype: Antigen unknown.

Sequenced: blood. V and J are TRBV6-4 and TRBJ2-1, with a possible D match to TRBD1 (7 bases). The origin of this receptor is a woman in her sixties in good health. The CDR3 is CASSDRAGGNNEQFF. CDR3 DNA sequence: TGTGCCAGCAGTGACCGGGCAGGGGGGAACAATGAGCAGTTCTTC.